The 5 T cell receptor beta chains below all came from one sample that was sequenced in a study of T cell responses to AZD1222 COVID-19 vaccine. The protocol was immunoSEQ multiplex PCR, while the TCRdb copy is restricted to in-frame clones and leaves out a portion. The sample yields about 140,000 clones, more than 90% seen once. The material was peripheral blood, obtained on day 0 of AZD1222 vaccination. The receptors shown here come from an adult in good health.

A single count supports this clone. The rearrangement links TRBV5-8 to TRBJ1-5, with 11 bases identical to TRBD1. CDR1 and CDR2 (germline): SGHTS, YDEGEE. The CDR3 is 15 residues long. J lost 3 bases, V lost 4 bases, and 3 bases had no gene match. CDR3 sequence reads: CASSPDRGLNQPQHF. The CDR3 DNA reads TGTGCCAGCAGCCCGGACAGGGGGCTCAATCAGCCCCAGCATTTT.

The V call is TRBV7-2, the J call TRBJ1-5, with D maybe TRBD1 (6 bases). The CDR3 runs to 14 residues. Germline V gives CDR1 SGHTA, CDR2 FQGNSA. Trimming shortened V by 6 bases and J by 7 bases, and 16 bases separated the two germline ends. This CDR3 is CASSSRGGGQPQHF. The CDR3 coding sequence is TGTGCCAGCAGTTCCAGGGGTGGAGGCCAGCCCCAGCATTTT. The variable domain in full, with the rest retrieved from reference TRBV7-2 and TRBJ1-5, is GAGVSQSPSNKVTEKGKDVELRCDPISGHTALYWYRQSLGQGLEFLIYFQGNSAPDKSGLPSDRFSAERTGGSVSTLTIQRTQQEDSAVYLCASSSRGGGQPQHFGDGTRLSIL.

In this sample, this clone turned up a few times. Other nucleotide sequences in the sample specify the same CDR3. The rearrangement joins TRBV7-2 to TRBJ1-5; unclear D gene. Germline V gene lookup returns CDR1 SGHTA and CDR2 FQGNSA. Deletions cut 5 bases from V and 3 bases from J, with 8 bases between. This CDR3 region has 13 residues. This CDR3 is CASSLGPNQPQHF. CDR3 DNA sequence: TGTGCCAGCAGCCTCGGGCCCAATCAGCCCCAGCATTTT.

CDR3 sequence (DNA): TGTGCCAGCAGTGAAGCCCTCGGACAGTTCTGGAGCACAGATACGCAGTATTTT. This sequence encodes CASSEALGQFWSTDTQYF. The chain combines TRBV6-1 with TRBJ2-3; perhaps TRBD1 as D (6 bases). V shed 0 bases and J shed 0 bases, with 16 bases lying between them. Germline CDR1 is MNHNS and CDR2 is SASEGT. The CDR3 is 18 residues long.

The rearrangement uses TRBV18 and TRBJ1-1, with 10 nucleotides matching TRBD1. V was clipped by 5 bases and J by 4 bases; unmatched bases: 4. Germline CDR1 KGHSH, CDR2 LQKENI. The CDR3 extends over 14 amino acids. The CDR3, as DNA: TGTGCCAGCTCAACGGGACAGGGGATCACTGAAGCTTTCTTT. Amino acid sequence: CASSTGQGITEAFF.